This T cell receptor (beta chain) is drawn from a study of blood T cell repertoires in COVID-19. Study in general: Cohort 3 recovery required two negative PCRs, clearance, or symptom resolution. PBMCs, B-cell-depleted T cells, or T cells were the source of the cDNA or gDNA that made up the material.

Generated by immunoSEQ multiplex PCR, the TCRdb table keeps only in-frame clones and is missing some. The profile shows a few hundred thousand clones, around 87% of them singletons. Trimming shortened V by 4 bases and J by 7 bases, and 10 bases separated the two germline ends. Germline values: CDR1 LGHNA, CDR2 YNFKEQ. This CDR3 comprises 13 residues. This receptor was identified in a man aged 35-49 years in a cohort exposed to, infected with or recovered from COVID-19 (not recorded which). The chain has TRBV4-2 and TRBJ1-4; no reliable D call. Sample: PBMCs or T cells enriched from blood (not recorded which). The CDR3 protein is CASSPGIGEKLFF. CDR3 DNA: TGTGCCAGCAGCCCCGGGATTGGTGAAAAACTGTTTTTT.